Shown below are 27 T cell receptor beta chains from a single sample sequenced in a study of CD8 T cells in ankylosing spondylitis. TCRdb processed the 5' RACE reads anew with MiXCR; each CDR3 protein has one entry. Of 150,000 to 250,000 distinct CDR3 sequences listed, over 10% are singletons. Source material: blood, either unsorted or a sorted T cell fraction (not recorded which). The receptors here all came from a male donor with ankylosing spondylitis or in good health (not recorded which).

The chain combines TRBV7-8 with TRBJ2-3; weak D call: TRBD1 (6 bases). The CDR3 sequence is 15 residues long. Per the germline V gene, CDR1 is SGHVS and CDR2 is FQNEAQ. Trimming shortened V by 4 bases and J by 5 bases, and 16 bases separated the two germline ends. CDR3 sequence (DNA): TGTGCCAGCAGCTCCCCGCAGGGGCATCGAGATACGCAGTATTTT. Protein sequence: CASSSPQGHRDTQYF.

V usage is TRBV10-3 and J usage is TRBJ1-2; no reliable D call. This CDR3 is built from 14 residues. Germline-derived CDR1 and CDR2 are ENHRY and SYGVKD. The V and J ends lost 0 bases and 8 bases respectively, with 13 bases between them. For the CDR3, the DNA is TGTGCCATCAGTGAGTCGAAGCTGAGCCCGGGCTACACCTTC. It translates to CAISESKLSPGYTF.

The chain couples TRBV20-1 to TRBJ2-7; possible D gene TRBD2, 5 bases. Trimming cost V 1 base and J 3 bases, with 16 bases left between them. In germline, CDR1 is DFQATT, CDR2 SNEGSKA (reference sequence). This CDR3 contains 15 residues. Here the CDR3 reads CSARVRTLPLYEQYF. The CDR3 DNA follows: TGCAGTGCTAGAGTCCGGACTCTGCCACTCTACGAGCAGTACTTC.

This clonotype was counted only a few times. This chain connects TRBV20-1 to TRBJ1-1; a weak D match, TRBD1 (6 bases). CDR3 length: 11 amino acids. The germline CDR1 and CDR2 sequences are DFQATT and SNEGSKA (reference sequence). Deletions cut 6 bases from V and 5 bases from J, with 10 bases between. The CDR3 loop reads CSAETGTEAFF. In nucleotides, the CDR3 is TGCAGTGCGGAGACAGGAACTGAAGCTTTCTTT.

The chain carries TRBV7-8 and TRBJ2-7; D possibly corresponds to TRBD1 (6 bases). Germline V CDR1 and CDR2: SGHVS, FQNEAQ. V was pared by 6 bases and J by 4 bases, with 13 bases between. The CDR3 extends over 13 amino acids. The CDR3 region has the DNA TGTGCCAGCAGTCACAGGGCGAGGTACGAGCAGTACTTC. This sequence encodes CASSHRARYEQYF.

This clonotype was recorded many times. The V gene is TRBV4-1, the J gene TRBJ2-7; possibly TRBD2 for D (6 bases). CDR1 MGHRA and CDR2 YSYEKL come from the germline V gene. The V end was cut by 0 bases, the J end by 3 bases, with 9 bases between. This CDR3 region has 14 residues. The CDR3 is CASSQEAGSYEQYF. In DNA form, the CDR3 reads TGCGCCAGCAGCCAAGAGGCCGGGAGCTACGAGCAGTACTTC.

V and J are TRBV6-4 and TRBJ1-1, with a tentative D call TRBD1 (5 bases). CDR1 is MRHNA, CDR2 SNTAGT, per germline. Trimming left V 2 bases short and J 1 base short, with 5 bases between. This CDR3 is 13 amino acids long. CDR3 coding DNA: TGTGCCAGCAGTGACGGGGGGAACACTGAAGCTTTCTTT. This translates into CASSDGGNTEAFF.

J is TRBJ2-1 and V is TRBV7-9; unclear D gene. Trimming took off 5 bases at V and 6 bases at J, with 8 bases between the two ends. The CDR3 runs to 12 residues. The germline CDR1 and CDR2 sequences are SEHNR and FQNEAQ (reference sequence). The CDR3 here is CASSLSPNEQFF. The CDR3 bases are TGTGCCAGCAGCCTATCCCCCAATGAGCAGTTCTTC.

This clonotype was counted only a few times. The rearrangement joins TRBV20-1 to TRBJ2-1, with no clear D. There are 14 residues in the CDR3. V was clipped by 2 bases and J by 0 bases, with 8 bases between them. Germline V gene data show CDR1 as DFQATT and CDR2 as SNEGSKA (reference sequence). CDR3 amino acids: CSARRVSSYNEQFF. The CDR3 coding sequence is TGCAGTGCTAGACGCGTATCCTCCTACAATGAGCAGTTCTTC.

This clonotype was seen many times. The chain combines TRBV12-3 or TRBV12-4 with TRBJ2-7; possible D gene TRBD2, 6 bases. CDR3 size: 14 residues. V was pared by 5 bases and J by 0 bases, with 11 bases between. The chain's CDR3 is CASSGPEGSYEQYF. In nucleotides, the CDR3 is TGTGCCAGCAGTGGCCCGGAGGGCTCCTACGAGCAGTACTTC.

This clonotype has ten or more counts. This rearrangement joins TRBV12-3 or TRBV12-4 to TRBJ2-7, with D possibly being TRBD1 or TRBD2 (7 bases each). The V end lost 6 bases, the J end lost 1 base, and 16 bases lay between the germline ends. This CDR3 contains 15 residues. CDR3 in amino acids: CASSPAGGVSYEQYF. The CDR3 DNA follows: TGTGCCAGCAGCCCCGCAGGGGGGGTATCCTACGAGCAGTACTTC.

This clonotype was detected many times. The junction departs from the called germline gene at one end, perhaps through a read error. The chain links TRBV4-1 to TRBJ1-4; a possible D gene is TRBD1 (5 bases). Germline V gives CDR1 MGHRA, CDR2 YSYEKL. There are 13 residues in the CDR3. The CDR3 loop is CASSQDFGQGLEF. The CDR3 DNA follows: TGCGCCAGCAGCCAAGATTTCGGACAAGGCCTGGAATTT.

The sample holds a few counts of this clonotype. The CDR3 region is CASSQGQGAWETEAFF. The DNA of the CDR3 is TGCGCCAGCAGCCAAGGACAGGGGGCTTGGGAAACTGAAGCTTTCTTT. The chain links TRBV4-1 to TRBJ1-1; 10 bases are shared with TRBD1. CDR1 MGHRA and CDR2 YSYEKL come from the germline V gene. The trim removed 1 base at V and 5 bases at J, leaving 7 bases unmatched. The CDR3 has 16 residues.

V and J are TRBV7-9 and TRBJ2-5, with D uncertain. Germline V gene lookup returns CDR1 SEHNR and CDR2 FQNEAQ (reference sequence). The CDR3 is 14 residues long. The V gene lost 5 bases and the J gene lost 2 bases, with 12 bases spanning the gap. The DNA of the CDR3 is TGTGCCAGCAGCCCCCGGACGGATCAAGAGACCCAGTACTTC. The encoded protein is CASSPRTDQETQYF.

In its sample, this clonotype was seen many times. CDR3 DNA sequence: TGTGCCAGCTCACGTGGGCCTGCACCAACCTACGAGCAGTACTTC. It specifies CASSRGPAPTYEQYF. The rearrangement uses TRBV18 and TRBJ2-7, with D unresolved. Germline assignment: CDR1 KGHSH and CDR2 LQKENI. CDR3 length: 15 amino acids. V was cut by 4 bases and J by 2 bases, with 15 bases left in between.

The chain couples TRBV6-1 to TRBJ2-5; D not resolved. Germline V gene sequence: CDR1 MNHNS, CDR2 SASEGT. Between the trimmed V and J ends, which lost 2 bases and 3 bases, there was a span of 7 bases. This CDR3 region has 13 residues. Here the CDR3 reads CASSEPGEETQYF. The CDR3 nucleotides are TGTGCCAGCAGTGAACCTGGAGAAGAGACCCAGTACTTC.

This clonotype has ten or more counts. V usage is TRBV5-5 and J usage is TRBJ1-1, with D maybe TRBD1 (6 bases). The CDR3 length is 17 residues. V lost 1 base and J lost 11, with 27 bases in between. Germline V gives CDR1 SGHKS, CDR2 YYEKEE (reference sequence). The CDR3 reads CASSLSQQGGLAPGAFF. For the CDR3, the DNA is TGTGCCAGCAGCTTGAGCCAACAGGGTGGGTTGGCCCCTGGGGCTTTCTTT. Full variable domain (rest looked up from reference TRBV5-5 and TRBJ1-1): DAGVTQSPTHLIKTRGQQVTLRCSPISGHKSVSWYQQVLGQGPQFIFQYYEKEERGRGNFPDRFSARQFPNYSSELNVNALLLGDSALYLCASSLSQQGGLAPGAFFGQGTRLTVV.

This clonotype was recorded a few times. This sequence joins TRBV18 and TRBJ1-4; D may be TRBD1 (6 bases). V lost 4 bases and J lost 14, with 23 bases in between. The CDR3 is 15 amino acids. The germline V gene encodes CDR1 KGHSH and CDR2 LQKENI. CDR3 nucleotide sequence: TGTGCCAGCTCACACGGACTGACAGGCCGTTATTCCCTGTTTTTT. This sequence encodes CASSHGLTGRYSLFF.

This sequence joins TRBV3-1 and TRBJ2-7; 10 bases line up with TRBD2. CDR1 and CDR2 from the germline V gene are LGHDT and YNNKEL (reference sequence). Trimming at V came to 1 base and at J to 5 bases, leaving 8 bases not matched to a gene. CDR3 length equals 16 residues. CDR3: CASSQASAGGPNEQYF. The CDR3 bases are TGTGCCAGCAGCCAAGCCTCAGCGGGAGGGCCGAACGAGCAGTACTTC.

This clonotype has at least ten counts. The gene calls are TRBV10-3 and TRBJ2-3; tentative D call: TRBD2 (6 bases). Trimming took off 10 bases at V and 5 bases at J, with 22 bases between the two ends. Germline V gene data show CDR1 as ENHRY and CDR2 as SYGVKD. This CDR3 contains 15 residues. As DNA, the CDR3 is TGTGCCACCGAAGTTCGGGACTCGGGGATAGATACGCAGTATTTT. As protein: CATEVRDSGIDTQYF.

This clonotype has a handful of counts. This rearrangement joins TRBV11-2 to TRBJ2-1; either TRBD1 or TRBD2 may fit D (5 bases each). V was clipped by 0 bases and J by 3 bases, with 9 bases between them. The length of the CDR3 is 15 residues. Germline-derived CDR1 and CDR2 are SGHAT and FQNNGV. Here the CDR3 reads CASSLEGTLYNEQFF. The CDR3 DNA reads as TGTGCCAGCAGCTTAGAAGGGACCCTCTACAATGAGCAGTTCTTC.

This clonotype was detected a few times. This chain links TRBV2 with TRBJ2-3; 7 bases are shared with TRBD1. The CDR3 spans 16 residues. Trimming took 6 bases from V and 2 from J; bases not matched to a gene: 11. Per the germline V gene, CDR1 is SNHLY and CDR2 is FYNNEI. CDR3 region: CASRPPTGPLTDTQYF. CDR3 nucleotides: TGTGCCAGCAGACCCCCGACAGGGCCACTCACAGATACGCAGTATTTT. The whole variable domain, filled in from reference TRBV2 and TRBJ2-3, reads EPEVTQTPSHQVTQMGQEVILRCVPISNHLYFYWYRQILGQKVEFLVSFYNNEISEKSEIFDDQFSVERPDGSNFTLKIRSTKLEDSAMYFCASRPPTGPLTDTQYFGPGTRLTVL.

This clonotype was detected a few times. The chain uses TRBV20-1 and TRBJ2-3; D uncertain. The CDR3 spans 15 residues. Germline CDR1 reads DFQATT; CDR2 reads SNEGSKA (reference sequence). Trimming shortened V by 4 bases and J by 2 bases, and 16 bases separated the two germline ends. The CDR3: CSATRPPKATDTQYF. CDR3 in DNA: TGCAGTGCTACCCGCCCCCCCAAGGCCACAGATACGCAGTATTTT.

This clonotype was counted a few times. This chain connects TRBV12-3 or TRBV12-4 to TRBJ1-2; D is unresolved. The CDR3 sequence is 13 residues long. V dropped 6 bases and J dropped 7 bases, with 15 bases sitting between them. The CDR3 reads CASRARGEGGYTF. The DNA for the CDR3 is TGTGCCAGCAGGGCCCGGGGAGAAGGTGGCTACACCTTC.

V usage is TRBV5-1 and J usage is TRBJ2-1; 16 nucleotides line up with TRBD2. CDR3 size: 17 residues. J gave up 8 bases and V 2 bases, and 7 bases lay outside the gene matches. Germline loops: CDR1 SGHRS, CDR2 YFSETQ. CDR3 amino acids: CASSLLGLAGGRDEQFF. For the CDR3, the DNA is TGCGCCAGCAGCTTATTGGGACTAGCGGGGGGGAGGGATGAGCAGTTCTTC.

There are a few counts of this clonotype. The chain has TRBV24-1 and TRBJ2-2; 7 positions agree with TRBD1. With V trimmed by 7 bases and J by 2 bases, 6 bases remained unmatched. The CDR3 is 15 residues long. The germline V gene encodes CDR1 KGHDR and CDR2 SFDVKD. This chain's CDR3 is CATSPGDSNTGELFF. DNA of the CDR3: TGTGCCACCAGCCCCGGGGACAGCAACACCGGGGAGCTGTTTTTT.

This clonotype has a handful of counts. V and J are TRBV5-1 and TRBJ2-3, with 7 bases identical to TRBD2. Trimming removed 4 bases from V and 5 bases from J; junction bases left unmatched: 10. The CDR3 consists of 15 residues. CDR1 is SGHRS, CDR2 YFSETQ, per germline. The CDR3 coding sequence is TGCGCCAGCAGCCCCTGGGGGGGGTTGGGAGATACGCAGTATTTT. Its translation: CASSPWGGLGDTQYF. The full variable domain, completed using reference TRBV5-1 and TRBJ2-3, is KAGVTQTPRYLIKTRGQQVTLSCSPISGHRSVSWYQQTPGQGLQFLFEYFSETQRNKGNFPGRFSGRQFSNSRSEMNVSTLELGDSALYLCASSPWGGLGDTQYFGPGTRLTVL.